What follows are 32 T cell receptor beta chains derived from one specimen sequenced in a study of OX40 agonist ivuxolimab in advanced cancers. Some clones are missing from TCRdb's copy, which holds only in-frame ones; the method was immunoSEQ multiplex PCR. Altogether about 35,000 clones are present, around 92% being singletons, with the ten largest covering around 35%. Specimen: CD4+ or CD8+ T cells sorted from blood, collected in a trial of the OX40 agonist ivuxolimab. Every receptor here comes from an adult with an advanced solid tumor such as melanoma, head and neck, liver or kidney cancer.

The chain joins TRBV6-5 to TRBJ2-7; tentatively, D is TRBD1 (6 bases). The CDR3 covers 13 residues. V dropped 4 bases and J dropped 3 bases, with 10 bases sitting between them. Per germline, CDR1 MNHEY and CDR2 SVGAGI. CDR3 in amino acids: CASSWTVHYEQYF. Written as DNA, the CDR3 is TGTGCCAGCAGTTGGACAGTCCACTACGAGCAGTACTTC.

This clone was seen only a few times. The chain combines TRBV7-9 with TRBJ1-1; D unresolved. With 1 base removed from V and 4 bases from J, the gap between germline ends came to 10 bases. This CDR3 has 14 residues. The germline V gene encodes CDR1 SEHNR and CDR2 FQNEAQ (reference sequence). In DNA, the CDR3 is TGTGCCAGCAGCTTAGGACCTCTGGGCACTGAAGCTTTCTTT. It specifies CASSLGPLGTEAFF.

Here the CDR3 reads CASSQSAGTGRNEQYF. CDR3 DNA sequence: TGTGCCAGCAGCCAATCCGCCGGGACAGGACGTAACGAGCAGTACTTC. The genes are TRBV9 and TRBJ2-7; 8 bases agree with TRBD1. The CDR3 is made up of 16 amino acids. Germline assignment: CDR1 SGDLS and CDR2 YYNGEE. Unmatched junction bases numbered 14, after V lost 4 bases and J lost 5 bases.

The V and J genes are TRBV27 and TRBJ2-1; the D gene could be TRBD1 or TRBD2 (5 bases each). The CDR3 consists of 9 residues. The V and J ends lost 8 bases and 9 bases respectively, with 5 bases between them. Per germline, CDR1 MNHEY and CDR2 SMNVEV (reference sequence). CDR3 nucleotides: TGTGCCAGCGGGGGTGAGCAGTTCTTC. The encoded protein is CASGGEQFF.

This chain uses TRBV29-1 with TRBJ2-3; 7 nucleotides line up with TRBD1. The CDR3 consists of 17 residues. After removal of 6 bases from V and 0 bases from J, the junction contained 15 bases not matched to a gene. Germline V lookup: CDR1 SQVTM, CDR2 ANQGSEA. The DNA of the CDR3 is TGCAGCGTCCTAACAGGGGAAACCGGGATTAGCACAGATACGCAGTATTTT. The encoded protein is CSVLTGETGISTDTQYF.

This clone was seen just once. V and J are TRBV4-1 and TRBJ2-1; 7 bases agree with TRBD1. Germline V lookup: CDR1 MGHRA, CDR2 YSYEKL. CDR3 length equals 15 residues. After removal of 1 base from V and 6 bases from J, the junction contained 6 bases not matched to a gene. For the CDR3, the DNA is TGCGCCAGCAGCCAAGCAGTAGCAGGGGGCAATGAGCAGTTCTTC. This translates into CASSQAVAGGNEQFF.

The chain recombines TRBV19 with TRBJ1-3, with D possibly matching TRBD1 (5 bases). V lost 11 bases and J lost 0, with 8 bases in between. The CDR3 consists of 12 residues. Germline loops: CDR1 LNHDA, CDR2 SQIVND (reference sequence). The CDR3 is CASGTSGNTIYF. In DNA form, the CDR3 reads TGTGCCTCTGGGACCTCTGGAAACACCATATATTTT.

This rearrangement joins TRBV4-3 to TRBJ2-7; D is undetermined. Per the germline V gene, CDR1 is LGHNA and CDR2 is YSLEER. V shed 0 bases and J shed 0 bases, with 9 bases lying between them. The CDR3 is 15 residues long. Written as DNA, the CDR3 is TGCGCCAGCAGCCAAGACTCCACAGTCTCCTACGAGCAGTACTTC. Translating it yields CASSQDSTVSYEQYF.

The chain uses TRBV5-4 and TRBJ2-7, with 8 bases fitting TRBD1. The V and J ends lost 4 bases and 6 bases, in that order; junction bases with no gene match: 3. The CDR3 totals 12 residues. Germline V gene data show CDR1 as SGHNT and CDR2 as YYREEE (reference sequence). CDR3 sequence: CASSDRGGEQYF. The DNA of the CDR3 is TGTGCCAGCAGCGACAGGGGCGGCGAGCAGTACTTC.

The genes are TRBV6-5 and TRBJ2-7; no clear D gene. V lost 6 bases, J lost 3 bases, and 15 bases lay in between. The CDR3 has 14 residues. Germline V gene sequence: CDR1 MNHEY, CDR2 SVGAGI. As DNA, the CDR3 is TGTGCCAGCAGGCCTCTCTTGGGGTTCTACGAGCAGTACTTC. It specifies CASRPLLGFYEQYF.

The chain couples TRBV9 to TRBJ2-1; TRBD2 aligns across 7 bases. CDR1 and CDR2 from the germline V gene are SGDLS and YYNGEE. V shed 3 bases and J 2 bases; nucleotides not matched to a gene: 11. This CDR3 has 17 amino acids. CDR3 residues: CASSATTSSGPYNEQFF. CDR3 sequence (DNA): TGTGCCAGCAGCGCCACAACCTCTAGCGGACCCTACAATGAGCAGTTCTTC.

In its sample, this clone was seen once. The J gene is TRBJ2-3, the V gene TRBV28; D perhaps matches TRBD2 (6 bases). This CDR3 is built from 14 residues. From germline, CDR1 is MDHEN and CDR2 SYDVKM. Trimming removed 3 bases at V and 5 bases at J, with 12 bases between. CDR3 sequence reads: CASSFAGSLDTQYF. DNA of the CDR3: TGTGCCAGCAGTTTTGCGGGGTCTCTAGATACGCAGTATTTT.

The chain employs TRBV6-5 and TRBJ1-2; maybe TRBD1 (6 bases). Germline CDR1 and CDR2: MNHEY and SVGAGI. V lost 5 bases to trimming and J lost 7 bases, with 20 bases between them. CDR3 length: 15 residues. The CDR3 here is CASSQSPGGRSGYTF. CDR3 DNA sequence: TGTGCCAGCAGTCAATCACCCGGGGGGCGGAGTGGCTACACCTTC.

V gene TRBV30 combines with J gene TRBJ1-4, with 9 bases identical to TRBD1. Germline loops: CDR1 GTSNPN, CDR2 SVGIG (reference sequence). The CDR3 spans 12 residues. J gave up 5 bases and V 5 bases, and 0 bases lay outside the gene matches. CDR3 residues: CAWGTGNEKLFF. The CDR3 region has the DNA TGTGCCTGGGGGACAGGGAATGAAAAACTGTTTTTT.

V and J are TRBV27 and TRBJ2-3; 8 nucleotides align to TRBD1. CDR1 is MNHEY, CDR2 SMNVEV, per germline (reference sequence). The CDR3 contains 17 residues. The V segment lost 10 bases and the J segment 4 bases; nucleotides outside the gene matches: 19. CDR3 bases: TGTGCCACCACCACAATCAATACCGGGACAGGACCAGATACGCAGTATTTT. It translates to CATTTINTGTGPDTQYF.

The CDR3, as DNA: TGTGCCAGCAGCAACCGACAGAAGAGCACAGATACGCAGTATTTT. This sequence encodes CASSNRQKSTDTQYF. The chain uses TRBV13 and TRBJ2-3, with D possibly being TRBD1 (5 bases). CDR3 size: 15 residues. Per germline, CDR1 PRHDT and CDR2 FYEKMQ (reference sequence). V was cut by 5 bases and J by 0 bases, with 12 bases left in between.

The chain links TRBV6-5 to TRBJ1-4; the D gene is possibly TRBD1 (6 bases). The germline gives CDR1 MNHEY, CDR2 SVGAGI. V lost 7 bases and J 8 bases, leaving 20 bases between the germline ends. This CDR3 is built from 15 residues. CDR3 nucleotides: TGTGCCAGCACGTTACGACAGGATGGAAGCGAAAAACTGTTTTTT. It encodes CASTLRQDGSEKLFF.

The chain employs TRBV7-8 and TRBJ2-7; 7 bases map to TRBD1. The ends lost 2 bases at V and 3 bases at J; junction bases unmatched: 7. This CDR3 has 15 residues. Germline CDR1 reads SGHVS; CDR2 reads FQNEAQ. The CDR3 coding sequence is TGTGCCAGCAGCTTACTCGACAGGGCCGGCTACGAGCAGTACTTC. Its protein product is CASSLLDRAGYEQYF.

The rearrangement links TRBV28 to TRBJ2-7; D is ambiguous. The CDR3 extends over 15 amino acids. Germline V gives CDR1 MDHEN, CDR2 SYDVKM. Between the trimmed V and J ends, which lost 6 bases and 0 bases, there was a span of 15 bases. As DNA, the CDR3 is TGTGCCAGCAGCCCGACCCCGCTAGGCTCCTACGAGCAGTACTTC. It codes for CASSPTPLGSYEQYF.

This sequence joins TRBV28 and TRBJ1-5, with TRBD1 identical over 12 bases. Trimming took 3 bases from V and 5 from J; bases not matched to a gene: 14. This CDR3 region has 19 residues. In germline, CDR1 is MDHEN, CDR2 SYDVKM. The CDR3 nucleotides are TGTGCCAGCAGTTTCCCCGGGACAGGGGGCGCGGGCCCGGATCAGCCCCAGCATTTT. This translates into CASSFPGTGGAGPDQPQHF.

The chain couples TRBV19 to TRBJ1-4; D is uncertain. Trimming removed 7 bases from V and 5 bases from J, with 11 bases in between. The CDR3 extends over 13 amino acids. The germline V gene has CDR1 LNHDA and CDR2 SQIVND (reference sequence). Here the CDR3 reads CASTDWQNEKLFF. In nucleotides, the CDR3 is TGTGCCAGTACCGATTGGCAGAATGAAAAACTGTTTTTT.

V usage is TRBV10-3 and J usage is TRBJ2-1; no clear D gene. The V gene's germline CDR1 is ENHRY and CDR2 SYGVKD. Trimming stripped 3 bases from V and 3 bases from J, with 9 bases between. CDR3 length: 14 amino acids. The DNA for the CDR3 is TGTGCCATCAGTGAATTAGGGTTCTACAATGAGCAGTTCTTC. It codes for CAISELGFYNEQFF.

This chain joins TRBV6-5 and TRBJ2-1; 11 bases align to TRBD2. Germline lookup yields CDR1 MNHEY and CDR2 SVGAGI. V lost 5 bases to trimming and J lost 9 bases; unmatched junction nucleotides: 9. CDR3 length equals 15 residues. In DNA, the CDR3 is TGTGCCAGCAGTCAACTAGCGGGAGACAGTGGTGAGCAGTTCTTC. Translated, it gives CASSQLAGDSGEQFF.

This clone came up once. This chain connects TRBV7-9 to TRBJ2-1; D perhaps matches TRBD1 (6 bases). V lost 1 base to trimming and J lost 3 bases, with 16 bases between them. This CDR3 is built from 17 residues. Germline CDR1 SEHNR, CDR2 FQNEAQ (reference sequence). For the CDR3, the DNA is TGTGCCAGCAGCTTAGGGGAATGGGACACCTTCTACAATGAGCAGTTCTTC. Translated, it gives CASSLGEWDTFYNEQFF.

The gene calls are TRBV6-5 and TRBJ2-7; D is tentatively TRBD1 or TRBD2 (5 bases each). This CDR3 has 15 amino acids. Between the trimmed V and J ends, which lost 3 bases and 5 bases, there was a span of 17 bases. Germline V gene data show CDR1 as MNHEY and CDR2 as SVGAGI. The CDR3 nucleotides are TGTGCCAGCAGTTATGGGAGAGCTTTGGGGGACGAGCAGTACTTC. Translated: CASSYGRALGDEQYF.

This chain links TRBV13 with TRBJ2-6; D remains unclear. V was cut by 4 bases and J by 0 bases, with 7 bases left in between. There are 15 residues in the CDR3. Germline V CDR1 and CDR2: PRHDT, FYEKMQ (reference sequence). CDR3 amino acids: CASSSLGSGANVLTF. Written as DNA, the CDR3 is TGTGCCAGCAGCTCCCTGGGCTCTGGGGCCAACGTCCTGACTTTC.

The chain combines TRBV29-1 with TRBJ1-2, with D possibly being TRBD1 (6 bases). Trimming cost V 4 bases and J 4 bases, with 13 bases left between them. The germline V gene has CDR1 SQVTM and CDR2 ANQGSEA. The CDR3 is made up of 13 amino acids. The chain's CDR3 is CSVGGAAIYGYTF. CDR3 coding DNA: TGCAGCGTTGGGGGGGCGGCCATCTATGGCTACACCTTC.

The gene calls are TRBV9 and TRBJ2-7; the D gene is possibly TRBD2 (6 bases). The length of the CDR3 is 13 residues. The V end lost 4 bases, the J end lost 7 bases, and 15 bases lay between the germline ends. From germline, CDR1 is SGDLS and CDR2 YYNGEE. The CDR3 spells CASSHWGVGEQYF. The CDR3 nucleotides are TGTGCCAGCAGCCACTGGGGGGTAGGGGAGCAGTACTTC.

This clone was counted a single time. The chain recombines TRBV4-3 with TRBJ1-2; D is unclear. V was cut by 3 bases and J by 6 bases, with 14 bases left in between. Germline lookup yields CDR1 LGHNA and CDR2 YSLEER. The CDR3 runs to 14 residues. The CDR3: CASSHAMGDDGYTF. CDR3 nucleotide sequence: TGCGCCAGCAGCCACGCTATGGGTGACGATGGCTACACCTTC.

The chain joins TRBV18 to TRBJ1-5; TRBD1 might be the D (6 bases). The germline gives CDR1 KGHSH, CDR2 LQKENI. V was pared by 1 base and J by 5 bases, with 24 bases between. This CDR3 is built from 19 residues. The CDR3 region has the DNA TGTGCCAGCTCACCACGCGTAGTTGAATTAGGACAGAGACATCAGCCCCAGCATTTT. This encodes CASSPRVVELGQRHQPQHF.

The chain couples TRBV11-2 to TRBJ1-2; D gene ambiguous. Trimming took off 0 bases at V and 8 bases at J, with 19 bases between the two ends. The CDR3 runs 16 residues. Germline loops: CDR1 SGHAT, CDR2 FQNNGV. Written as DNA, the CDR3 is TGTGCCAGCAGCTTAGAGTGGGGAAGCGCAAGTTTCGGCTACACCTTC. It yields the protein CASSLEWGSASFGYTF.

V gene TRBV6-5 combines with J gene TRBJ1-2, with D maybe TRBD1 (6 bases). The CDR3 covers 13 residues. The germline CDR1 and CDR2 sequences are MNHEY and SVGAGI. Trimming pared 2 bases from V and 12 bases from J, leaving 16 bases between. CDR3 loop: CASSYGPTGTDTF. The CDR3 nucleotides are TGTGCCAGCAGTTACGGGCCGACAGGCACGGACACCTTC.